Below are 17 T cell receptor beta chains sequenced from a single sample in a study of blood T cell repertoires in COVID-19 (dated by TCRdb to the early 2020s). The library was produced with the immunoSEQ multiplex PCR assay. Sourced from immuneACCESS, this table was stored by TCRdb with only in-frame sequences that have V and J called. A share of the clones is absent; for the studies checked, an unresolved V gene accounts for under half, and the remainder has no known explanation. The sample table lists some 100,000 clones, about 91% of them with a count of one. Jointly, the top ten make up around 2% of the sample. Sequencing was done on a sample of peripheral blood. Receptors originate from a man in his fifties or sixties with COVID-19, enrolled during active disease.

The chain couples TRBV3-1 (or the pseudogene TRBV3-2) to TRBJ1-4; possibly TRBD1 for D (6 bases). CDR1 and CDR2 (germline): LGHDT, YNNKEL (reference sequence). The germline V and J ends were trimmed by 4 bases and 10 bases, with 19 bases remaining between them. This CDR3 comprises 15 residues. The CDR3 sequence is CASSLMGQGLGKLFF. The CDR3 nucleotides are TGTGCCAGCAGCCTGATGGGTCAGGGGCTTGGAAAACTGTTTTTT.

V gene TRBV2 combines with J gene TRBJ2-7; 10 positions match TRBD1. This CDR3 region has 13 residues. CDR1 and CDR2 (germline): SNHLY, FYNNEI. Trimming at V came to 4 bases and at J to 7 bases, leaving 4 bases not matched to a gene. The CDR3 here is CASSGQGAGEQYF. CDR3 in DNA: TGTGCCAGCAGTGGACAGGGGGCGGGGGAGCAGTACTTC.

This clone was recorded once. The CDR3 loop reads CASSQLTRQGLTYGYTF. Here the CDR3 DNA reads TGCGCCAGCAGCCAACTCACCCGACAGGGACTCACCTATGGCTACACCTTC. The J gene is TRBJ1-2, the V gene TRBV4-3; TRBD1 aligns across 7 bases. The CDR3 length is 17 residues. Germline V gives CDR1 LGHNA, CDR2 YSLEER. V was pared by 2 bases and J by 4 bases, with 13 bases of the junction left unmatched.

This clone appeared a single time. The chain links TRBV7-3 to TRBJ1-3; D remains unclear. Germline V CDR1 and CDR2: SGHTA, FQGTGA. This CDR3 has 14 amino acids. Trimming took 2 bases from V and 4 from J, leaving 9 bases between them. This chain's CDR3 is CASSLGQSGNTIYF. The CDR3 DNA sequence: TGTGCCAGCAGCTTAGGGCAGTCCGGAAACACCATATATTTT. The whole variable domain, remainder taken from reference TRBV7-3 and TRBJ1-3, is GAGVSQTPSNKVTEKGKYVELRCDPISGHTALYWYRQSLGQGPEFLIYFQGTGAADDSGLPNDRFFAVRPEGSVSTLKIQRTERGDSAVYLCASSLGQSGNTIYFGEGSWLTVV.

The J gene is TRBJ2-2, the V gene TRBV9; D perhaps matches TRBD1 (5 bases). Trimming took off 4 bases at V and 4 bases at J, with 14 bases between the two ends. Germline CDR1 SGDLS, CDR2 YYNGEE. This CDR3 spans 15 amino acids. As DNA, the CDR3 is TGTGCCAGCAGCTCATCCCTGACAGTCACCGGGGAGCTGTTTTTT. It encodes CASSSSLTVTGELFF. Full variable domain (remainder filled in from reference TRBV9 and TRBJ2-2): DSGVTQTPKHLITATGQRVTLRCSPRSGDLSVYWYQQSLDQGLQFLIQYYNGEERAKGNILERFSAQQFPDLHSELNLSSLELGDSALYFCASSSSLTVTGELFFGEGSRLTVL.

CDR3 coding DNA: TGTGCCAGCGGACACAGTGACACTGAAGCTTTCTTT. This translates into CASGHSDTEAFF. The chain carries TRBV27 and TRBJ1-1; D is possibly TRBD1 (5 bases). The V end was cut by 8 bases, the J end by 3 bases, with 10 bases between. CDR3 length equals 12 residues. The germline V gene encodes CDR1 MNHEY and CDR2 SMNVEV (reference sequence).

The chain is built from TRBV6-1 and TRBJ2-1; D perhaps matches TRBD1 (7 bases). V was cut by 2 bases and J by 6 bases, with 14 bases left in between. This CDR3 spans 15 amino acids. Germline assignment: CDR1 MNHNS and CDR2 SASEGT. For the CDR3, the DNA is TGTGCCAGCAGTGAAACCAGGGGGGTTCGCAATGAGCAGTTCTTC. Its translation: CASSETRGVRNEQFF.

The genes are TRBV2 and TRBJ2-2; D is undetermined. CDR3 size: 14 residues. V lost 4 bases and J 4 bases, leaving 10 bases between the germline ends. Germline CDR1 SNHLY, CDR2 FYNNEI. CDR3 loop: CASSVRFGTGELFF. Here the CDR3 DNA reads TGTGCCAGCAGTGTCAGGTTTGGCACCGGGGAGCTGTTTTTT.

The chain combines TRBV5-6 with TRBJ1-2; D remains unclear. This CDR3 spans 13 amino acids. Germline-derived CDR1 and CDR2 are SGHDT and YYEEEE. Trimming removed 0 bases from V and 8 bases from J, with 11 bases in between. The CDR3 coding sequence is TGTGCCAGCAGCTTGGGGGTGGAGAAAGGCTACACCTTC. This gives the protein CASSLGVEKGYTF.

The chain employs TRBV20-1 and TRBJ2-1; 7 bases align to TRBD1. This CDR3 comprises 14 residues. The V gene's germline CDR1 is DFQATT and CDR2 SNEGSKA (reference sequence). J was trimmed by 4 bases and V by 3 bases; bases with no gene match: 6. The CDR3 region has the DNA TGCAGTGCTAGTACAGGGGACCTTTACAATGAGCAGTTCTTC. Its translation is CSASTGDLYNEQFF.

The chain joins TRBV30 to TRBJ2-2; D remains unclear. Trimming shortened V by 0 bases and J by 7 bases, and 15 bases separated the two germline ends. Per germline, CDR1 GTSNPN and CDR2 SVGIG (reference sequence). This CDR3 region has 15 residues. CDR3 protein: CAWSVSTFSIGELFF. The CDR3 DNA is TGTGCCTGGAGTGTCTCGACTTTTAGCATCGGGGAGCTGTTTTTT.

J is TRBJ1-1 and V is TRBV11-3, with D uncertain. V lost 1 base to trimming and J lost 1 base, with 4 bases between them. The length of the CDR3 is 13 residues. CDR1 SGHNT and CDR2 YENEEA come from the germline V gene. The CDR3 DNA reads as TGTGCCAGCAGCTTAGTGGCGAACACTGAAGCTTTCTTT. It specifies CASSLVANTEAFF.

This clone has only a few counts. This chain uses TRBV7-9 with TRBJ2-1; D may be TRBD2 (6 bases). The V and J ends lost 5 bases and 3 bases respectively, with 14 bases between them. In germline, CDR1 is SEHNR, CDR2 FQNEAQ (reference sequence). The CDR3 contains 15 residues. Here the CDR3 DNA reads TGTGCCAGCAGCGACCGGGGGACCGACTACAATGAGCAGTTCTTC. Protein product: CASSDRGTDYNEQFF.

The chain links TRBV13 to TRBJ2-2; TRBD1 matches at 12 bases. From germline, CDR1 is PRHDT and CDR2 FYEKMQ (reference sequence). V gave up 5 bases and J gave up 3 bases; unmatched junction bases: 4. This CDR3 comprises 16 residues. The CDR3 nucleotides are TGTGCCAGCAGCCTGGGACAGGGGGCTGACACCGGGGAGCTGTTTTTT. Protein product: CASSLGQGADTGELFF.

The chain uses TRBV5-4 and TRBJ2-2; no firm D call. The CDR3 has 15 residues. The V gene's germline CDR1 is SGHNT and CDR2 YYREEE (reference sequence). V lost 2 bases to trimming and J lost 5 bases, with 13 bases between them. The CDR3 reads CASSFDSVETGELFF. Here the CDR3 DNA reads TGTGCCAGCAGCTTTGATTCGGTAGAGACCGGGGAGCTGTTTTTT.

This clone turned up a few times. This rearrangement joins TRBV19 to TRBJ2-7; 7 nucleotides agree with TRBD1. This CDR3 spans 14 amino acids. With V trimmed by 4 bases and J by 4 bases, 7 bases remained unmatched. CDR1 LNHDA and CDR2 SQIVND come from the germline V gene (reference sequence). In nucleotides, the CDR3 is TGTGCCAGTAGTAACTTGGGACAGTCGTACGAGCAGTACTTC. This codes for CASSNLGQSYEQYF.

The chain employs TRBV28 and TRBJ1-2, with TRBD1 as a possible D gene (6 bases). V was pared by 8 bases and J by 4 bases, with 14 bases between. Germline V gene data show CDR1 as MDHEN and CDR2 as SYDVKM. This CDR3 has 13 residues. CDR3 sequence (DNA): TGTGCCAGCGAGACCGGGACATCCTATGGCTACACCTTC. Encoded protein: CASETGTSYGYTF.